One sample yielded the 12 T cell receptor beta chains listed below, sequenced in a study of blood T cell repertoires in COVID-19. The assay was immunoSEQ multiplex PCR, and TCRdb's table has in-frame clones only and misses some. Here the sample spans some 37,000 clones, roughly 90% being singletons. Sequencing was carried out using peripheral blood. Every receptor here comes from a man aged 70-80 years with acute or convalescent COVID-19.

The chain uses TRBV15 and TRBJ2-7; a weak D match, TRBD1 (6 bases). The CDR3 is 14 residues long. The V gene's germline CDR1 is LNHNV and CDR2 YYDKDF (reference sequence). V lost 8 bases and J lost 7, with 21 bases in between. CDR3 DNA: TGTGCCACCGGCCCCAAAGTAGGGGGATGGGAGCAGTACTTC. Translated: CATGPKVGGWEQYF.

The table lists this clone with a few counts. The V call is TRBV15, the J call TRBJ1-2, with D possibly being TRBD1 (6 bases). Trimming shortened V by 7 bases and J by 6 bases, and 18 bases separated the two germline ends. The CDR3 sequence is 14 residues long. CDR1 LNHNV and CDR2 YYDKDF come from the germline V gene (reference sequence). The CDR3 spells CATTPGHQGHGYTF. As DNA, the CDR3 is TGTGCCACCACCCCGGGACACCAGGGGCATGGCTACACCTTC.

CDR3 amino acids: CASSGQGKTPLHF. The CDR3 DNA reads TGTGCCAGCAGTGGACAGGGGAAAACACCCCTCCACTTT. The rearrangement links TRBV2 to TRBJ1-6, with 8 bases aligning to TRBD1. This CDR3 has 13 residues. J was trimmed by 11 bases and V by 4 bases; bases with no gene match: 4. Germline V gene data show CDR1 as SNHLY and CDR2 as FYNNEI.

This chain uses TRBV11-3 with TRBJ1-2; TRBD1 matches 7 bases. Losses at the gene ends were 0 bases for V and 7 bases for J; bases not matched to a gene: 11. In germline, CDR1 is SGHNT, CDR2 YENEEA. The length of the CDR3 is 16 residues. CDR3 region: CASSLERRQGAGGYTF. The DNA of the CDR3 is TGTGCCAGCAGCTTAGAACGCAGACAGGGTGCGGGTGGCTACACCTTC.

This sequence joins TRBV5-5 and TRBJ2-5; D perhaps matches TRBD2 (5 bases). Germline assignment: CDR1 SGHKS and CDR2 YYEKEE (reference sequence). The CDR3 consists of 14 residues. The V end was cut by 4 bases, the J end by 5 bases, with 15 bases between. For the CDR3, the DNA is TGTGCCAGCAGCCCCGAGGCGGGCGTGGAGACCCAGTACTTC. Encoded protein: CASSPEAGVETQYF.

The rearrangement joins TRBV10-1 to TRBJ1-5; 8 nucleotides agree with TRBD1. CDR1 WNHNN and CDR2 SYGVQD come from the germline V gene (reference sequence). The CDR3 consists of 14 residues. After removal of 6 bases from V and 2 bases from J, the junction contained 3 bases not matched to a gene. The CDR3 reads CASSKTGGNQPQHF. Written as DNA, the CDR3 is TGCGCCAGCAGCAAGACAGGGGGCAATCAGCCCCAGCATTTT.

The chain couples TRBV5-1 to TRBJ1-4; 8 positions agree with TRBD1. The length of the CDR3 is 16 residues. Looked up from germline, CDR1 is SGHRS and CDR2 is YFSETQ. Losses at the gene ends were 3 bases for V and 7 bases for J; bases not matched to a gene: 11. The CDR3 reads CASSSSTRTGIEKLFF. CDR3 coding DNA: TGCGCCAGCAGCTCCTCGACTCGGACAGGGATTGAAAAACTGTTTTTT.

The chain has TRBV28 and TRBJ2-2; 13 bases match TRBD2. Trimming removed 3 bases from V and 7 bases from J; junction bases left unmatched: 5. There are 16 residues in the CDR3. Per germline, CDR1 MDHEN and CDR2 SYDVKM. Here the CDR3 DNA reads TGTGCCAGCAGTTTTTGGACTAGCGGGAGAATCGGGGAGCTGTTTTTT. Amino acids: CASSFWTSGRIGELFF.

The chain joins TRBV6-5 to TRBJ1-1; D perhaps matches TRBD1 (6 bases). The CDR3 length is 15 residues. The germline CDR1 and CDR2 sequences are MNHEY and SVGAGI. The germline V and J ends were trimmed by 5 bases and 3 bases, with 16 bases remaining between them. The CDR3 nucleotides are TGTGCCAGCAGTCGCCCGGGACACTGGGACACTGAAGCTTTCTTT. This encodes CASSRPGHWDTEAFF.

The genes are TRBV12-3 or TRBV12-4 and TRBJ2-7, with 7 nucleotides matching TRBD2. The CDR3 covers 13 residues. Trimming took 6 bases from V and 4 from J; bases not matched to a gene: 6. The CDR3 DNA reads TGTGCCAGCAGCCAACCGGGGGGATACGAGCAGTACTTC. Protein sequence: CASSQPGGYEQYF.

The chain links TRBV28 to TRBJ2-7, with D uncertain. The CDR3 sequence is 13 residues long. Germline V lookup: CDR1 MDHEN, CDR2 SYDVKM. Trimming pared 5 bases from V and 0 bases from J, leaving 8 bases between. Here the CDR3 DNA reads TGTGCCAGCAGTCCCCCGTTCTCCTACGAGCAGTACTTC. Its protein is CASSPPFSYEQYF.

The chain employs TRBV9 and TRBJ1-3; no clear D gene. CDR1 is SGDLS and CDR2 is YYNGEE in the germline V gene. V was trimmed by 0 bases and J by 0 bases, leaving 7 bases between them. The CDR3 runs 15 residues. Here the CDR3 reads CASSVAPDSGNTIYF. The CDR3 DNA is TGTGCCAGCAGCGTAGCGCCAGACTCTGGAAACACCATATATTTT.